This entry lists 10 T cell receptor beta chains sequenced from one sample in a study of CD8+CD57+ T cells in acquired aplastic anemia. The sequenced patients had an expansion of CD8+CD57+ cells seen by flow cytometry. Genomic DNA, the template, was used for profiling of the TCR beta VDJ and CDR3. TCRdb ran MiXCR on the reads and lists one entry per CDR3 protein. The table shows around 430,000 distinct CDR3 sequences, with roughly a third occurring only once. Sequencing was carried out using sorted CD4+, CD8+, or CD8+CD57+ T cells (not recorded which) from PBMCs. Receptors were obtained from a human donor with aplastic anemia.

This chain joins TRBV12-3 or TRBV12-4 and TRBJ2-1; D gene unclear. This CDR3 has 12 amino acids. V lost 3 bases and J lost 9, with 9 bases in between. In nucleotides, the CDR3 is TGTGCCAGCAGTTTGCAGGTTAGTGAGCAGTTCTTC. Translated: CASSLQVSEQFF.

This clonotype was detected ten times or more. V and J are TRBV7-9 and TRBJ2-7; TRBD2 aligns across 12 bases. This CDR3 comprises 14 residues. V lost 5 bases and J lost 3; bases outside the gene matches: 2. Germline V gene sequence: CDR1 SEHNR, CDR2 FQNEAQ (reference sequence). The CDR3 region is CASSPTSGGYEQYF. The CDR3 nucleotides are TGTGCCAGCAGCCCGACTAGCGGGGGCTACGAGCAGTACTTC.

This clonotype was picked up a small number of times. This sequence joins TRBV6-1 and TRBJ1-2; unclear D gene. This CDR3 contains 15 residues. Trimming stripped 9 bases from V and 3 bases from J, with 20 bases between. Per the germline V gene, CDR1 is MNHNS and CDR2 is SASEGT. The CDR3 reads CASQPPGRGDYGYTF. CDR3 sequence (DNA): TGTGCCAGTCAACCCCCTGGGAGAGGAGACTATGGCTACACCTTC.

The chain uses TRBV7-2 and TRBJ2-2; 8 bases line up with TRBD1. Germline V CDR1 and CDR2: SGHTA, FQGNSA. Trimming at V came to 5 bases and at J to 3 bases, leaving 5 bases not matched to a gene. The CDR3 covers 15 residues. CDR3 region: CASSRQGADTGELFF. The CDR3 DNA sequence: TGTGCCAGCAGCCGTCAGGGGGCGGACACCGGGGAGCTGTTTTTT.

This chain joins TRBV5-1 and TRBJ2-7; 9 bases are a match to TRBD1. With V trimmed by 5 bases and J by 5 bases, 8 bases remained unmatched. The germline CDR1 and CDR2 sequences are SGHRS and YFSETQ. The CDR3 runs to 14 residues. The CDR3 DNA reads as TGCGCCAGCAGGAGCGGGACAGGGACCCACGAGCAGTACTTC. It translates to CASRSGTGTHEQYF. The full variable domain, rest sourced from reference TRBV5-1 and TRBJ2-7, is KAGVTQTPRYLIKTRGQQVTLSCSPISGHRSVSWYQQTPGQGLQFLFEYFSETQRNKGNFPGRFSGRQFSNSRSEMNVSTLELGDSALYLCASRSGTGTHEQYFGPGTRLTVT.

This chain links TRBV7-2 with TRBJ2-7; TRBD2 is a possible D gene (5 bases). The V end was cut by 5 bases, the J end by 0 bases, with 11 bases between. The CDR3 has 14 residues. CDR1 is SGHTA and CDR2 is FQGNSA in the germline V gene. DNA for the CDR3: TGTGCCAGCAGCATCGGACTCCTCTCCTACGAGCAGTACTTC. Its protein product is CASSIGLLSYEQYF.

This clonotype was picked up a small number of times. The chain recombines TRBV20-1 with TRBJ2-3, with unresolved D. The CDR3 is 14 residues long. Trimming shortened V by 4 bases and J by 3 bases, and 14 bases separated the two germline ends. From germline, CDR1 is DFQATT and CDR2 SNEGSKA (reference sequence). In DNA form, the CDR3 reads TGCAGTGCTACGGTCCGGGCGATGACAGATACGCAGTATTTT. As protein: CSATVRAMTDTQYF.

Many counts were recorded for this clonotype. The CDR3 DNA is TGTGCCAGCAGCTTAACCGAGGGTGTGTACGAGCAGTACTTC. Its protein product is CASSLTEGVYEQYF. The rearrangement joins TRBV7-6 to TRBJ2-7, with D maybe TRBD2 (5 bases). Germline V gene data show CDR1 as SGHVS and CDR2 as FNYEAQ. This CDR3 comprises 14 residues. The V and J ends lost 2 bases and 4 bases respectively, with 12 bases between them.

The chain has TRBV20-1 and TRBJ2-7, with 11 bases fitting TRBD2. This CDR3 comprises 16 residues. Germline trimming cut 5 bases from V and 1 base from J; bases unmatched to any gene: 10. Germline V gene lookup returns CDR1 DFQATT and CDR2 SNEGSKA (reference sequence). Here the CDR3 DNA reads TGCAGTGCTGGAACTAGCGGGAGTGTATTTTCCTACGAGCAGTACTTC. This encodes CSAGTSGSVFSYEQYF.

This clonotype appeared once. This is likely a read error, given that the CDR3 carries no conserved phenylalanine or tryptophan at its end. No DNA is shown, since the ends of the CDR3 on it are uncertain; the CDR3 is the one TCRdb lists. V usage is TRBV15 and J usage is TRBJ1-1. Germline V lookup: CDR1 LNHNV, CDR2 YYDKDF (reference sequence). The CDR3 is 8 amino acids in total, end residues counted. CDR3 residues: CATSNLGV.